This TCR beta chain was retrieved from a study of graft-versus-host responses after intestinal transplantation. CDR3 size: 15 residues. V was shortened by 3 bases and J by 2 bases, with 11 bases between the two germline ends. Germline V lookup: CDR1 LNHDA, CDR2 SQIVND (reference sequence). The data were produced by immunoSEQ multiplex PCR, yet TCRdb's version contains in-frame clones alone and is incomplete. The sample lists more than 7,500 clones, nearly 95% occurring once. General study results and limits: Patients with graft-donor T cell macrochimerism had high graft-versus-host to host-versus-graft clonal ratios in allografts.

As concerns this clone: What it binds is unknown.

The receptor was derived from a human patient who received an intestinal transplant, so some T cells may come from the graft donor. The chain uses TRBV19 and TRBJ1-3; D gene uncertain. This material consisted of bone marrow, taken about 530 days after intestinal transplantation. CDR3 in amino acids: CASSMDTAPGNTIYF. DNA of the CDR3: TGTGCCAGTAGTATGGATACGGCCCCTGGAAACACCATATATTTT.